Sequencing of this TCR beta chain was carried out in a study of radiation and T cells in renal cell carcinoma. Assay used: immunoSEQ multiplex PCR; TCRdb lists only in-frame clones, some missing. This sample has around 140,000 clones, with approximately 87% found just once. The time point here: baseline pretreatment blood. Treatment described: 15 Gy SBRT to primary tumor, nephrectomy 4 weeks later. Serial blood draws occurred at baseline and 2 and 4 weeks post-SBRT. Clear cell pathology was present in this patient's renal cell carcinoma. CDR1 MNHNS and CDR2 SASEGT come from the germline V gene. V lost 6 bases and J lost 2; bases outside the gene matches: 5. The CDR3 runs to 15 residues. Comment on this clone: The target antigen is unknown.

Study observations and caveats: In blood, top tumor clones expanded by 2 weeks, shrinking by 4. Without pretreatment biopsies, baseline tumor clonotype presence was undetermined.

The gene calls are TRBV6-1 and TRBJ2-3; 10 bases align to TRBD2. Specimen: blood, collected from a patient whose treatment included radiotherapy and nephrectomy. The TCR originated in a woman in her forties or fifties with renal cell carcinoma. The CDR3 protein is CASSPGLASTDTQYF. In DNA, the CDR3 is TGTGCCAGCAGCCCGGGACTAGCGTCCACAGATACGCAGTATTTT.